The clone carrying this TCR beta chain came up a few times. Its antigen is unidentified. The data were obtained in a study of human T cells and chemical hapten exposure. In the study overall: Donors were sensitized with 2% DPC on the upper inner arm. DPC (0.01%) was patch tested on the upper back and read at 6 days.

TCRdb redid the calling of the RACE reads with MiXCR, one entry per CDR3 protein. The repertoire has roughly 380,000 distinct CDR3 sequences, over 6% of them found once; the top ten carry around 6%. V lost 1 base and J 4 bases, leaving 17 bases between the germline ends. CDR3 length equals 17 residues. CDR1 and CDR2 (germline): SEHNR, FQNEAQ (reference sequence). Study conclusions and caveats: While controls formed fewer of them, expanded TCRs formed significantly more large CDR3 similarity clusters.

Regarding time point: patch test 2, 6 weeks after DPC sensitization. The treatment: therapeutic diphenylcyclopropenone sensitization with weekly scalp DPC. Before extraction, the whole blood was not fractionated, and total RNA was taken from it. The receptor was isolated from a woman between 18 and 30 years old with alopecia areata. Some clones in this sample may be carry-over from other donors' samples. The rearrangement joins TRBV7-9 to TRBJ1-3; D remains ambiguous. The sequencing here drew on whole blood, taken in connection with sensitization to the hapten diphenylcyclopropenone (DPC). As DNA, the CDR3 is TGTGCCAGCAGCTTAGTCCGGTCGAGCGTCTGGGGAAACACCATATATTTT. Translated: CASSLVRSSVWGNTIYF.